A selection of T cell receptor beta chains follows, all from one sample in a study of T-cell reconstitution after alpha-beta-depleted transplantation in children. MiXCR was run by TCRdb on the PCR reads, yielding one entry per CDR3 protein. The table shows about 980,000 distinct CDR3 sequences, with around 30% occurring only once. Sample: PBMCs, mostly from graft donor cells, taken 360 days after TCRalphabeta/CD19-depleted stem cell transplant. The receptors stem from a boy under two years old who had a stem cell transplant for SCID, so the T cells may come from the graft donor. Both conserved end residues are part of each CDR3. The order of the fields is clone size, J gene, D gene, V gene, CDR3 protein, CDR3 DNA. A D gene is named only where the DNA matches it firmly. Expanded clones are given a class, and other clones once, few, many or no size at all.

clone size: -
J gene: TRBJ2-7
D gene: TRBD1
V gene: TRBV6-2/TRBV6-3
CDR3 protein: CASSLTPGQGQTYEQYF
CDR3 DNA: TGTGCCAGCTCTTTGACGCCCGGACAGGGGCAGACCTACGAGCAGTACTTC

clone size: few
J gene: TRBJ1-6
D gene: -
V gene: TRBV4-1
CDR3 protein: CASGEGPYNSPLHF
CDR3 DNA: TGCGCCAGCGGAGAGGGACCGTATAATTCACCCCTCCACTTT

clone size: few
J gene: TRBJ2-6
D gene: -
V gene: TRBV5-1
CDR3 protein: CASSLALASGANVLTF
CDR3 DNA: TGCGCCAGCAGCTTGGCCCTCGCCTCTGGGGCCAACGTCCTGACTTTC

clone size: -
J gene: TRBJ2-7
D gene: -
V gene: TRBV4-2
CDR3 protein: CASSQDRREDKTDEQYF
CDR3 DNA: TGTGCCAGCAGCCAAGATAGGCGTGAGGACAAGACGGACGAGCAGTACTTC

clone size: -
J gene: TRBJ1-6
D gene: -
V gene: TRBV3-1
CDR3 protein: CASSQDRQISYNSPLHF
CDR3 DNA: TGTGCCAGCAGCCAAGATAGGCAAATCTCCTATAATTCACCCCTCCACTTT

clone size: many
J gene: TRBJ1-1
D gene: -
V gene: TRBV4-1
CDR3 protein: CASSQETWGVTEAFF
CDR3 DNA: TGCGCCAGCAGCCAAGAGACCTGGGGCGTCACTGAAGCTTTCTTT

clone size: -
J gene: TRBJ2-6
D gene: -
V gene: TRBV27
CDR3 protein: CASGFFRGTHSGANVLTF
CDR3 DNA: TGTGCCAGCGGCTTCTTTAGAGGGACGCACTCTGGGGCCAACGTCCTGACTTTC

clone size: -
J gene: TRBJ2-1
D gene: -
V gene: TRBV7-9
CDR3 protein: CASRTAGAPNEQFF
CDR3 DNA: TGTGCCAGCCGGACCGCCGGGGCCCCCAATGAGCAGTTCTTC

clone size: -
J gene: TRBJ2-4
D gene: -
V gene: TRBV7-8
CDR3 protein: CASSPGGTLENIQYF
CDR3 DNA: TGTGCCAGCAGCCCAGGGGGGACACTCGAAAACATTCAGTACTTC

clone size: few
J gene: TRBJ1-3
D gene: -
V gene: TRBV6-5
CDR3 protein: CASAKGNTIYF
CDR3 DNA: TGTGCCAGCGCCAAAGGAAACACCATATATTTT

clone size: -
J gene: TRBJ2-7
D gene: -
V gene: TRBV5-1
CDR3 protein: CASSLALGLSYEQYF
CDR3 DNA: TGCGCCAGCAGCTTGGCCTTGGGCCTCTCCTACGAGCAGTACTTC

clone size: -
J gene: TRBJ2-1
D gene: -
V gene: TRBV20-1
CDR3 protein: CSASPWNEQFF
CDR3 DNA: TGCAGTGCTAGTCCCTGGAATGAGCAGTTCTTC

clone size: few
J gene: TRBJ2-1
D gene: -
V gene: TRBV10-1
CDR3 protein: CASSETLYNEQFF
CDR3 DNA: TGCGCCAGCAGTGAGACACTGTACAATGAGCAGTTCTTC

clone size: -
J gene: TRBJ2-7
D gene: -
V gene: TRBV5-1
CDR3 protein: CASSLGTGPAYEQYF
CDR3 DNA: TGCGCCAGCAGCTTAGGGACCGGTCCAGCCTACGAGCAGTACTTC

clone size: -
J gene: TRBJ2-2
D gene: -
V gene: TRBV27
CDR3 protein: CASSQSGRRTGELFF
CDR3 DNA: TGTGCCAGCAGCCAATCTGGGAGGAGGACCGGGGAGCTGTTTTTT

clone size: -
J gene: TRBJ2-5
D gene: -
V gene: TRBV28
CDR3 protein: CASTFQGKETQYF
CDR3 DNA: TGTGCCAGCACGTTCCAGGGAAAGGAGACCCAGTACTTC

clone size: -
J gene: TRBJ2-7
D gene: -
V gene: TRBV24-1
CDR3 protein: CATSDLKRGGGKQYF
CDR3 DNA: TGTGCCACCAGTGATTTGAAGAGGGGCGGGGGCAAGCAGTACTTC

clone size: -
J gene: TRBJ2-2
D gene: TRBD2
V gene: TRBV6-5
CDR3 protein: CASSYFGGGAAGELFF
CDR3 DNA: TGTGCCAGCAGTTACTTCGGCGGGGGGGCGGCCGGGGAGCTGTTTTTT

clone size: few
J gene: TRBJ2-2
D gene: TRBD2
V gene: TRBV13
CDR3 protein: CASSGTSDFANTGELFF
CDR3 DNA: TGTGCCAGCTCCGGGACTAGCGACTTCGCGAACACCGGGGAGCTGTTTTTT

clone size: -
J gene: TRBJ2-3
D gene: -
V gene: TRBV2
CDR3 protein: CASSWIRTRDRTDTQYF
CDR3 DNA: TGTGCCAGCAGTTGGATTCGGACCAGGGACCGCACAGATACGCAGTATTTT

clone size: -
J gene: TRBJ2-2
D gene: -
V gene: TRBV12-3/TRBV12-4
CDR3 protein: CASSLARGRNTGELFF
CDR3 DNA: TGTGCCAGCAGTTTAGCGCGAGGACGGAACACCGGGGAGCTGTTTTTT

clone size: few
J gene: TRBJ2-3
D gene: -
V gene: TRBV20-1
CDR3 protein: CSAPGLDTQYF
CDR3 DNA: TGCAGTGCCCCGGGACTTGATACGCAGTATTTT

clone size: -
J gene: TRBJ1-5
D gene: TRBD1
V gene: TRBV9
CDR3 protein: CASSVGPGGSQPQHF
CDR3 DNA: TGTGCCAGCAGCGTAGGGCCAGGGGGTAGTCAGCCCCAGCATTTT

clone size: many
J gene: TRBJ2-1
D gene: TRBD1
V gene: TRBV5-1
CDR3 protein: CASSLGQGAYNEQFF
CDR3 DNA: TGTGCCAGCAGTTTAGGACAGGGGGCCTACAATGAGCAGTTCTTC

clone size: -
J gene: TRBJ1-1
D gene: -
V gene: TRBV12-3/TRBV12-4
CDR3 protein: CASTWGVGTEAFF
CDR3 DNA: TGTGCCAGCACCTGGGGGGTGGGCACTGAAGCTTTCTTT

clone size: -
J gene: TRBJ2-7
D gene: TRBD1
V gene: TRBV20-1
CDR3 protein: CSALDPGQGIGYEQYF
CDR3 DNA: TGCAGTGCTCTCGACCCGGGACAGGGAATAGGATACGAGCAGTACTTC

clone size: few
J gene: TRBJ1-6
D gene: -
V gene: TRBV5-1
CDR3 protein: CASSRGGPSSYNSPLHF
CDR3 DNA: TGCGCCAGCAGCCGCGGGGGGCCGAGCTCCTATAATTCACCCCTCCACTTT

clone size: -
J gene: TRBJ2-7
D gene: -
V gene: TRBV29-1
CDR3 protein: CSVEQGRSYEQYF
CDR3 DNA: TGCAGCGTTGAACAGGGCCGCTCCTACGAGCAGTACTTC

clone size: -
J gene: TRBJ2-5
D gene: -
V gene: TRBV10-2
CDR3 protein: CASSGGELETQYF
CDR3 DNA: TGCGCCAGCAGTGGCGGGGAGTTGGAGACCCAGTACTTC

clone size: few
J gene: TRBJ2-5
D gene: -
V gene: TRBV12-3/TRBV12-4
CDR3 protein: CASSLWAGETQYF
CDR3 DNA: TGTGCCAGCAGTTTATGGGCGGGAGAGACCCAGTACTTC

clone size: -
J gene: TRBJ2-2
D gene: -
V gene: TRBV4-2
CDR3 protein: CASRPEEATGELFF
CDR3 DNA: TGTGCCAGCAGACCAGAGGAGGCCACCGGGGAGCTGTTTTTT

clone size: few
J gene: TRBJ2-1
D gene: -
V gene: TRBV20-1
CDR3 protein: CSARPTHNEQFF
CDR3 DNA: TGCAGTGCAAGACCTACCCACAATGAGCAGTTCTTC

clone size: once
J gene: TRBJ2-1
D gene: TRBD1
V gene: TRBV3-1
CDR3 protein: CASSPRPLRGRRHEQFF
CDR3 DNA: TGTGCCAGCAGCCCCAGACCCCTCAGGGGGCGGAGGCATGAGCAGTTCTTC

clone size: -
J gene: TRBJ2-2
D gene: -
V gene: TRBV5-6
CDR3 protein: CASSLDWRLNTGELFF
CDR3 DNA: TGTGCCAGCAGCTTGGATTGGAGGCTGAACACCGGGGAGCTGTTTTTT

clone size: few
J gene: TRBJ2-3
D gene: TRBD2
V gene: TRBV5-1
CDR3 protein: CASSRRGEIGSDTQYF
CDR3 DNA: TGCGCCAGCAGCCGGCGGGGGGAAATTGGATCAGATACGCAGTATTTT

clone size: -
J gene: TRBJ2-7
D gene: -
V gene: TRBV3-1
CDR3 protein: CASRSLLSYEQYF
CDR3 DNA: TGTGCCAGCAGGTCCCTCCTGTCTTACGAGCAGTACTTC

clone size: -
J gene: TRBJ2-2
D gene: TRBD2
V gene: TRBV2
CDR3 protein: CASSASGGNTGELFF
CDR3 DNA: TGTGCCAGCAGTGCTAGCGGGGGAAACACCGGGGAGCTGTTTTTT

clone size: -
J gene: TRBJ1-5
D gene: TRBD1
V gene: TRBV12-3/TRBV12-4
CDR3 protein: CASSRPGGGSGQPQHF
CDR3 DNA: TGTGCCAGCAGTCGTCCCGGAGGGGGCTCTGGGCAGCCCCAGCATTTT

clone size: -
J gene: TRBJ2-1
D gene: -
V gene: TRBV20-1
CDR3 protein: CSATGRREQFF
CDR3 DNA: TGCAGTGCTACAGGGCGCCGTGAGCAGTTCTTC

clone size: few
J gene: TRBJ1-1
D gene: TRBD1
V gene: TRBV28
CDR3 protein: CASRTGPYTEAFF
CDR3 DNA: TGTGCCAGCAGGACAGGGCCCTACACTGAAGCTTTCTTT

clone size: -
J gene: TRBJ2-7
D gene: TRBD1
V gene: TRBV15
CDR3 protein: CATSGRQGYEQYF
CDR3 DNA: TGTGCCACCAGCGGGCGACAGGGCTACGAGCAGTACTTC

clone size: -
J gene: TRBJ1-5
D gene: -
V gene: TRBV27
CDR3 protein: CASSLLYNQPQHF
CDR3 DNA: TGTGCCAGCAGTCTACTGTACAATCAGCCCCAGCATTTT

clone size: -
J gene: TRBJ1-1
D gene: -
V gene: TRBV10-3
CDR3 protein: CAIAYTTGSEAFF
CDR3 DNA: TGTGCCATCGCTTATACTACAGGCTCTGAAGCTTTCTTT

clone size: -
J gene: TRBJ2-2
D gene: -
V gene: TRBV6-5
CDR3 protein: CASSYNTGVNTGELFF
CDR3 DNA: TGTGCCAGCAGTTATAACACAGGTGTCAACACCGGGGAGCTGTTTTTT

clone size: -
J gene: TRBJ2-2
D gene: TRBD2
V gene: TRBV20-1
CDR3 protein: CSAIYSGANTGELFF
CDR3 DNA: TGCAGTGCTATATATAGCGGGGCGAACACCGGGGAGCTGTTTTTT

clone size: few
J gene: TRBJ2-1
D gene: -
V gene: TRBV7-6
CDR3 protein: CASGKRGVSAEQFF
CDR3 DNA: TGTGCCAGCGGGAAAAGGGGGGTGAGCGCTGAGCAGTTCTTC

clone size: -
J gene: TRBJ2-7
D gene: -
V gene: TRBV5-1
CDR3 protein: CASTPRADSYEQYF
CDR3 DNA: TGCGCCAGCACTCCAAGGGCGGATTCCTACGAGCAGTACTTC

clone size: -
J gene: TRBJ1-1
D gene: -
V gene: TRBV18
CDR3 protein: CASSPSTKDTEAFF
CDR3 DNA: TGTGCCAGCTCACCCTCCACGAAGGACACTGAAGCTTTCTTT

clone size: few
J gene: TRBJ2-2
D gene: TRBD2
V gene: TRBV6-1
CDR3 protein: CASSPSGGRNTGELFF
CDR3 DNA: TGTGCCAGCAGTCCTAGCGGGGGGAGGAACACCGGGGAGCTGTTTTTT

clone size: few
J gene: TRBJ2-1
D gene: TRBD2
V gene: TRBV9
CDR3 protein: CASSATRTSGNEQFF
CDR3 DNA: TGTGCCAGCAGCGCGACCCGGACTAGCGGCAATGAGCAGTTCTTC

clone size: few
J gene: TRBJ1-6
D gene: TRBD1
V gene: TRBV7-9
CDR3 protein: CASSLDPTGLSPLHF
CDR3 DNA: TGTGCCAGCAGCTTAGATCCGACAGGGCTATCACCCCTCCACTTT

clone size: few
J gene: TRBJ1-6
D gene: TRBD1
V gene: TRBV25-1
CDR3 protein: CASSWTGWNSPLHF
CDR3 DNA: TGTGCCAGCTCCTGGACAGGGTGGAATTCACCCCTCCACTTT

clone size: -
J gene: TRBJ1-2
D gene: -
V gene: TRBV12-3/TRBV12-4
CDR3 protein: CASTPGLMHYGYTF
CDR3 DNA: TGTGCCAGCACCCCGGGTCTCATGCACTATGGCTACACCTTC

clone size: -
J gene: TRBJ2-3
D gene: -
V gene: TRBV7-9
CDR3 protein: CASSRKYGGASTDTQYF
CDR3 DNA: TGTGCCAGCAGTCGAAAGTATGGCGGGGCCAGCACAGATACGCAGTATTTT

clone size: -
J gene: TRBJ2-5
D gene: -
V gene: TRBV20-1
CDR3 protein: CSATLFGPAQETQYF
CDR3 DNA: TGCAGTGCCACATTGTTCGGGCCTGCGCAAGAGACCCAGTACTTC